The 15 T cell receptor beta chains below come from one sample, sequenced in a study of neurological immune-mediated disorders. Noted time point: longitudinal time-point 3. A single record per CDR3 protein comes from TCRdb applying MiXCR to the 5' RACE reads. Among fewer than 85,000 distinct CDR3 sequences listed, roughly 4.5% were seen once. Sequencing used PBMCs. The receptors were gathered from a woman in her sixties or seventies with multiple sclerosis.

This clonotype occurred many times. The rearrangement links TRBV4-2 to TRBJ2-7; perhaps TRBD1 as D (5 bases). V was clipped by 1 base and J by 0 bases, with 13 bases between them. The CDR3 consists of 16 residues. CDR1 is LGHNA, CDR2 YNFKEQ, per germline. CDR3 bases: TGTGCCAGCAGCCAAGCAGGGTCAGGCCTCTCCTACGAGCAGTACTTC. Protein product: CASSQAGSGLSYEQYF.

In its sample, this clonotype was seen many times. The chain couples TRBV7-9 to TRBJ2-7; D not resolved. The germline CDR1 and CDR2 sequences are SEHNR and FQNEAQ (reference sequence). This CDR3 has 11 residues. V was trimmed by 4 bases and J by 7 bases, leaving 8 bases between them. CDR3 bases: TGTGCCAGCAGCTGGGAAGGGGAGCAGTACTTC. Translated, it gives CASSWEGEQYF.

As to this clonotype: A single base separates this from a much larger clone, so it may be a read error. The chain links TRBV20-1 to TRBJ1-1; D is perhaps TRBD1 (5 bases). This CDR3 region has 12 residues. Germline lookup yields CDR1 DFQATT and CDR2 SNEGSKA (reference sequence). V was shortened by 5 bases and J by 5 bases, with 12 bases between the two germline ends. The CDR3: CSADRGLTEAFF. The CDR3, as DNA: TGCAGTGCTGACAGAGGGTTGACTGAAGCTTTCTTT.

This clonotype occurred many times. The chain employs TRBV2 and TRBJ1-2; possibly TRBD1 for D (6 bases). Trimming left V 5 bases short and J 8 bases short, with 21 bases between. Germline CDR1 and CDR2: SNHLY and FYNNEI. The CDR3 runs to 15 residues. The CDR3 region has the DNA TGTGCCAGCAGTCCCACAGGGTTTGGAAGAGAGGGCTACACCTTC. Translating gives CASSPTGFGREGYTF.

The sample holds many counts of this clonotype. The chain combines TRBV5-1 with TRBJ2-7; 12 positions agree with TRBD2. CDR1 and CDR2 from the germline V gene are SGHRS and YFSETQ. Unmatched junction bases numbered 22, after V lost 4 bases and J lost 2 bases. CDR3 length: 21 amino acids. The CDR3 loop reads CASSPGYAGKPSGGVAYEQYF. The DNA of the CDR3 is TGCGCCAGCAGCCCCGGATACGCCGGGAAACCTAGCGGGGGGGTGGCCTACGAGCAGTACTTC.

The V and J genes are TRBV20-1 and TRBJ1-1; perhaps TRBD1 as D (5 bases). The CDR3 extends over 14 amino acids. Germline V gene lookup returns CDR1 DFQATT and CDR2 SNEGSKA (reference sequence). V was shortened by 3 bases and J by 0 bases, with 11 bases between the two germline ends. The CDR3 DNA is TGCAGTGCTAGCGGGAGGGGTTTGAACACTGAAGCTTTCTTT. This gives the protein CSASGRGLNTEAFF.

This clonotype was seen many times. The rearrangement joins TRBV4-2 to TRBJ2-7; no firm D call. This CDR3 region has 12 residues. Germline CDR1 reads LGHNA; CDR2 reads YNFKEQ. V shed 4 bases and J shed 7 bases, with 11 bases lying between them. The CDR3 reads CASSPLLGEQYF. The CDR3 DNA sequence: TGTGCCAGCAGCCCGCTACTGGGGGAGCAGTACTTC.

This clonotype was found many times. The chain has TRBV5-5 and TRBJ2-2, with 8 nucleotides matching TRBD2. After removal of 5 bases from V and 4 bases from J, the junction contained 7 bases not matched to a gene. Germline V gene data show CDR1 as SGHKS and CDR2 as YYEKEE (reference sequence). This CDR3 has 15 amino acids. The CDR3 spells CASSFSGAGTGELFF. The CDR3 DNA reads TGTGCCAGCAGTTTTAGCGGGGCTGGCACCGGGGAGCTGTTTTTT.

Concerning this clonotype: Being one base from a much bigger clone, this may be a read error. The V gene is TRBV5-1, the J gene TRBJ1-5; tentative D call: TRBD1 (5 bases). Germline loops: CDR1 SGHRS, CDR2 YFSETQ. Trimming shortened V by 9 bases and J by 4 bases, and 11 bases separated the two germline ends. CDR3 length: 12 residues. CDR3 sequence (DNA): TGCGCCATGAGGGGAGTAAATCAGCCCCAGCATTTT. Translated, it gives CAMRGVNQPQHF.

There are many counts of this clonotype. The J gene is TRBJ2-1, the V gene TRBV20-1; D possibly corresponds to TRBD2 (5 bases). Germline values: CDR1 DFQATT, CDR2 SNEGSKA (reference sequence). The V end was cut by 5 bases, the J end by 7 bases, with 18 bases between. The CDR3 extends over 14 amino acids. The CDR3 region is CSAGGRPGWNEQFF. The CDR3 DNA is TGCAGTGCTGGTGGCAGGCCGGGGTGGAATGAGCAGTTCTTC.

This clonotype was counted at least ten times. The CDR3 DNA follows: TGTGCCAGCTCACCAGAAGACAGCTATGGCTACACCTTC. As protein: CASSPEDSYGYTF. The chain joins TRBV18 to TRBJ1-2; TRBD1 is a possible D gene (5 bases). The V end lost 2 bases, the J end lost 4 bases, and 8 bases lay between the germline ends. The CDR3 consists of 13 residues. The germline CDR1 and CDR2 sequences are KGHSH and LQKENI.

This clonotype was seen ten or more times. The genes are TRBV6-5 and TRBJ2-3; D is uncertain. CDR1 MNHEY and CDR2 SVGAGI come from the germline V gene. This CDR3 has 14 residues. The V end lost 5 bases, the J end lost 4 bases, and 13 bases lay between the germline ends. The CDR3 DNA follows: TGTGCCAGCAGTGGTCTCACCGCTTCAGATACGCAGTATTTT. Translating gives CASSGLTASDTQYF.

The chain joins TRBV20-1 to TRBJ2-7, with 9 bases that match TRBD1. The CDR3 length is 15 residues. Germline V gene lookup returns CDR1 DFQATT and CDR2 SNEGSKA (reference sequence). With V trimmed by 0 bases and J by 5 bases, 8 bases remained unmatched. The CDR3 DNA is TGCAGTGCTAGAGACTCACAGGGGGCAGGGGACGAGCAGTACTTC. Protein sequence: CSARDSQGAGDEQYF.

Comment on this clonotype: In this CDR3 the conserved last residue, phenylalanine or tryptophan, is missing, so a read error is likely. The chain couples TRBV12-3 or TRBV12-4 to TRBJ2-3; maybe TRBD1 (5 bases). This CDR3 has 11 amino acids. The V and J ends lost 6 bases and 9 bases respectively, with 10 bases between them. The CDR3 nucleotides are TGTGCCAGCAGCCCTTCAGGGACGCAGTATTGT. Encoded protein: CASSPSGTQYC.

This clonotype was recorded a few times. The chain joins TRBV10-1 to TRBJ2-7, with no clear D. Trimming took 3 bases from V and 4 from J, leaving 22 bases between them. The CDR3 loop spans 17 amino acids. CDR1 is WNHNN and CDR2 is SYGVQD in the germline V gene (reference sequence). CDR3 loop: CASSDPTKGFGLYEQYF. DNA of the CDR3: TGCGCCAGCAGTGACCCAACGAAAGGTTTTGGGTTGTACGAGCAGTACTTC.